A single sample is the source of the 12 T cell receptor beta chains below, sequenced in a study of T cell changes during pregnancy in multiple sclerosis. Some clones are missing from TCRdb's copy, which holds only in-frame ones; the method was immunoSEQ multiplex PCR. The table has tens of thousands of clones, almost 95% seen once. Sequencing used peripheral blood, obtained before pregnancy. The receptors originated from a female donor with multiple sclerosis, enrolled in a pregnancy study.

The chain recombines TRBV18 with TRBJ2-7; 8 positions agree with TRBD2. Trimming cost V 2 bases and J 4 bases; bases outside gene matches: 7. The CDR3 is 15 amino acids. Per the germline V gene, CDR1 is KGHSH and CDR2 is LQKENI. CDR3 protein: CASSPVGREEYEQYF. The CDR3 bases are TGTGCCAGCTCACCAGTAGGGCGGGAGGAATACGAGCAGTACTTC.

The V gene is TRBV5-5, the J gene TRBJ1-2, with D possibly being TRBD1 (5 bases). Germline V lookup: CDR1 SGHKS, CDR2 YYEKEE (reference sequence). Trimming removed 4 bases at V and 4 bases at J, with 17 bases between. This CDR3 is 15 amino acids long. The CDR3, as DNA: TGTGCCAGCAGCACCGGCGGGGGGATTGTCTATGGCTACACCTTC. This sequence encodes CASSTGGGIVYGYTF.

The V gene is TRBV14, the J gene TRBJ1-2; D not resolved. The CDR3 is made up of 14 amino acids. V lost 2 bases, J lost 4 bases, and 11 bases lay in between. CDR1 SGHDN and CDR2 FVKESK come from the germline V gene. The CDR3 DNA is TGTGCCAGCAGCCAATACGGGTCCGCCTATGGCTACACCTTC. As protein: CASSQYGSAYGYTF.

The rearrangement joins TRBV19 to TRBJ2-1; TRBD2 aligns across 9 bases. The V segment lost 9 bases and the J segment 4 bases; nucleotides outside the gene matches: 7. Germline CDR1 reads LNHDA; CDR2 reads SQIVND (reference sequence). The CDR3 has 14 residues. For the CDR3, the DNA is TGTGCCAGCACGACTAGCGGTTCATACAATGAGCAGTTCTTC. Translated: CASTTSGSYNEQFF.

The rearrangement uses TRBV28 and TRBJ1-1, with D perhaps matching TRBD1 (5 bases). V lost 6 bases and J lost 4, with 15 bases in between. This CDR3 spans 14 amino acids. Germline CDR1 and CDR2: MDHEN and SYDVKM. CDR3 DNA sequence: TGTGCCAGCAGCGAGGGGAGGGTCGGCACTGAAGCTTTCTTT. Encoded protein: CASSEGRVGTEAFF.

This clone was found many times. The chain recombines TRBV7-9 with TRBJ2-7; D perhaps matches TRBD2 (6 bases). V was trimmed by 1 base and J by 0 bases, leaving 7 bases between them. This CDR3 spans 14 amino acids. Germline lookup yields CDR1 SEHNR and CDR2 FQNEAQ (reference sequence). As DNA, the CDR3 is TGTGCCAGCAGCTTAGTCGGGAGCTCCTACGAGCAGTACTTC. Residues: CASSLVGSSYEQYF.

The chain recombines TRBV9 with TRBJ2-3; 9 bases fit TRBD1. Germline V gives CDR1 SGDLS, CDR2 YYNGEE. Germline trimming cut 3 bases from V and 4 bases from J; bases unmatched to any gene: 0. The CDR3 runs to 13 residues. The chain's CDR3 is CASSGTGADTQYF. CDR3 DNA: TGTGCCAGCAGCGGGACAGGGGCAGATACGCAGTATTTT.

V usage is TRBV7-6 and J usage is TRBJ2-5; possible D gene TRBD1, 6 bases. The CDR3 is 13 amino acids. With 2 bases removed from V and 7 bases from J, the gap between germline ends came to 11 bases. Germline CDR1 SGHVS, CDR2 FNYEAQ. This CDR3 reads CASSLRDTGTQYF. The CDR3 DNA follows: TGTGCCAGCAGCTTAAGGGACACGGGGACCCAGTACTTC.

CDR3 in amino acids: CSVSGRAGYEQYF. The CDR3 DNA is TGCAGCGTTAGCGGGAGGGCCGGGTACGAGCAGTACTTC. This rearrangement joins TRBV29-1 to TRBJ2-7, with 10 bases matching TRBD2. CDR3 length equals 13 residues. V trimming: 5 bases; J trimming: 4 bases; junction bases outside the gene matches: 5. Looked up from germline, CDR1 is SQVTM and CDR2 is ANQGSEA.

The chain combines TRBV7-2 with TRBJ1-2; D unresolved. The germline V gene has CDR1 SGHTA and CDR2 FQGNSA. The CDR3 is 14 amino acids. The ends were cut back, 3 bases at V and 2 bases at J, with 10 bases in the middle. DNA of the CDR3: TGTGCCAGCAGCTTCTCTGAGATAAACTATGGCTACACCTTC. Protein product: CASSFSEINYGYTF.

The chain uses TRBV2 and TRBJ2-7; 7 bases are a match to TRBD1. V was pared by 11 bases and J by 5 bases, with 12 bases of the junction left unmatched. The CDR3 is 13 amino acids. CDR1 and CDR2 (germline): SNHLY, FYNNEI. DNA of the CDR3: TGTGCCGGGACCCGGGACAGCCTAAACGAGCAGTACTTC. It translates to CAGTRDSLNEQYF.

This rearrangement joins TRBV12-2 to TRBJ2-1; the D call TRBD2 from the table was never checked on the DNA. TRBV12-2 represents a pseudogene. The CDR3 spans 16 residues. CDR3 coding DNA: TGTGCAAGTCGCTTAGTTATCCAGCGGGAGGGCAATGAGCAGTTCTTC. Translating gives CASRLVIQREGNEQFF.